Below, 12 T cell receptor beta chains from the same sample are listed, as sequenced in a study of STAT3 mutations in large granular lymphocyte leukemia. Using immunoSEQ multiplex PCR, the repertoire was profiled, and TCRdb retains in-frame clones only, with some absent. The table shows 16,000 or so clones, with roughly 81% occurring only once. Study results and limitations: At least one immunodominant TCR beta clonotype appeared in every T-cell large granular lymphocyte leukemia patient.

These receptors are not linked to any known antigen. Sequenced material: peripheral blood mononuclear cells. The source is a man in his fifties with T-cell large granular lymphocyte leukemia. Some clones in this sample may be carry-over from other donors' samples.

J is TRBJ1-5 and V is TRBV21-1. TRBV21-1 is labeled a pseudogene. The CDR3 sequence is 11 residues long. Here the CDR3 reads CASSSNQPQHF. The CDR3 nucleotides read TGTGCCAGCAGCAGCAATCAGCCCCAGCATTTT.

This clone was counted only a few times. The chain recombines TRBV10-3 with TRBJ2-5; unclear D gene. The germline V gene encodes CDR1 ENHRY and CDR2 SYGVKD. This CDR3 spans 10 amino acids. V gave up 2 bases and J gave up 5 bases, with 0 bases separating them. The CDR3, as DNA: TGTGCCATCAGTGAGGAGACCCAGTACTTC. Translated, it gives CAISEETQYF.

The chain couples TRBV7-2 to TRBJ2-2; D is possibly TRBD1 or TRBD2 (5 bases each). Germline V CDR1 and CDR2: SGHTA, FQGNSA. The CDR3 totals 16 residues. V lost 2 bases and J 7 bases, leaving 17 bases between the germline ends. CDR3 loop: CASSLRIGPGGGELFF. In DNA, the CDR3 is TGTGCCAGCAGCTTAAGAATTGGCCCTGGGGGCGGGGAGCTGTTTTTT.

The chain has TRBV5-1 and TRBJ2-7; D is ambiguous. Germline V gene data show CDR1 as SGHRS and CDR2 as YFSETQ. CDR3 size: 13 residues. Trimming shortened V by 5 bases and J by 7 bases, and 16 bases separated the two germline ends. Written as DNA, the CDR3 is TGCGCCAGCAGAGATCCGACGGCCCTGGAGCAGTACTTC. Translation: CASRDPTALEQYF.

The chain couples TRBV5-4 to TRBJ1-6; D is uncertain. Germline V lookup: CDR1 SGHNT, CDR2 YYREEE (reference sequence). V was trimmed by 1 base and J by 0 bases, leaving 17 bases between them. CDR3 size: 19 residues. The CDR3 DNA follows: TGTGCCAGCAGCTTGAAGGATGCGACGGCGAGCTCCTATAATTCACCCCTCCACTTT. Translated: CASSLKDATASSYNSPLHF.

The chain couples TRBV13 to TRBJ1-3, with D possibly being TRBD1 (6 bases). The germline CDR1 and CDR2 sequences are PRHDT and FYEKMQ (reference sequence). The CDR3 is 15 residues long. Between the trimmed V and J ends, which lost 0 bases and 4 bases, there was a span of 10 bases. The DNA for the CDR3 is TGTGCCAGCAGCTTAGGCCGGGGGCCGGGAAACACCATATATTTT. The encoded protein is CASSLGRGPGNTIYF.

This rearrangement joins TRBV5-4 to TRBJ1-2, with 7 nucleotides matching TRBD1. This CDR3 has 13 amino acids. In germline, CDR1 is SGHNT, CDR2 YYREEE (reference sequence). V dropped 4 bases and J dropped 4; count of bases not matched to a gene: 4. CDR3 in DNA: TGTGCCAGCAGCCCTACAGGGGTCTATGGCTACACCTTC. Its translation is CASSPTGVYGYTF. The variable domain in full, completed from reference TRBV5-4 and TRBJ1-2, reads ETGVTQSPTHLIKTRGQQVTLRCSSQSGHNTVSWYQQALGQGPQFIFQYYREEENGRGNFPPRFSGLQFPNYSSELNVNALELDDSALYLCASSPTGVYGYTFGSGTRLTVV.

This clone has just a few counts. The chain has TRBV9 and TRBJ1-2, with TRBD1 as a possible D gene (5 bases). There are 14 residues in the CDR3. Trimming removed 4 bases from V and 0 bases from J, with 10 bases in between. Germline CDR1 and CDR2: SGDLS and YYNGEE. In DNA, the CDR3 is TGTGCCAGCAGCCCTCCGGGGGCTAACTATGGCTACACCTTC. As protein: CASSPPGANYGYTF.

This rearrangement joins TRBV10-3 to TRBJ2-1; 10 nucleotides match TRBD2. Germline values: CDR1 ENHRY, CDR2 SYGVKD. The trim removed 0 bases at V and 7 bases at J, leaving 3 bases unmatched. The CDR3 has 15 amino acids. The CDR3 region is CAISESTSGQNEQFF. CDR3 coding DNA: TGTGCCATCAGTGAGTCGACTAGCGGGCAAAATGAGCAGTTCTTC.

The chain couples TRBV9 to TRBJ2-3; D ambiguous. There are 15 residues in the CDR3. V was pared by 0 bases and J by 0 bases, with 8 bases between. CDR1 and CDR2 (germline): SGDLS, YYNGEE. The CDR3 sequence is CASSVDPTSTDTQYF. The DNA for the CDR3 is TGTGCCAGCAGCGTAGATCCTACTAGCACAGATACGCAGTATTTT.

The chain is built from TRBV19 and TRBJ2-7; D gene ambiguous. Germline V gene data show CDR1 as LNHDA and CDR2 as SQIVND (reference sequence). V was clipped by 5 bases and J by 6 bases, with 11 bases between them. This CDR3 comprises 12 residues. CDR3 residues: CASSSSLGEQYF. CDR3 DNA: TGTGCCAGTAGTTCGAGTTTGGGCGAGCAGTACTTC.

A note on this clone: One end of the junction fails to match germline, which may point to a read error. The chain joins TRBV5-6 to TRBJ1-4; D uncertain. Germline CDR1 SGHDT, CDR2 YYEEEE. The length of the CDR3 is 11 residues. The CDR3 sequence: CASSLRGQADF. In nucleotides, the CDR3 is TGTGCCAGCAGCTTGAGAGGCCAGGCGGATTTT. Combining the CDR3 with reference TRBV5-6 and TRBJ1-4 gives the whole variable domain DAGVTQSPTHLIKTRGQQVTLRCSPKSGHDTVSWYQQALGQGPQFIFQYYEEEERQRGNFPDRFSGHQFPNYSSELNVNALLLGDSALYLCASSLRGQADFGSGTQLSVL.